The 24 T cell receptor beta chains presented below share a single source sample, sequenced in a study of cytomegalovirus exposure and HLA in healthy donors. The protocol was immunoSEQ multiplex PCR, while the TCRdb copy is restricted to in-frame clones and leaves out a portion. The top ten clones hold 2.1% of a sample with some 140,000 clones, just over 85% of them seen once. Input material: PBMCs. These receptors were collected from a human donor in good health.

A remark on this clone: This same CDR3 is encoded by further DNA sequences in the sample. The chain combines TRBV7-2 with TRBJ2-1; 7 nucleotides agree with TRBD2. CDR3 size: 15 residues. CDR1 and CDR2 from the germline V gene are SGHTA and FQGNSA. J lost 1 base, V lost 1 base, and 1 base had no gene match. Here the CDR3 DNA reads TGTGCCAGCAGCTTAGTGGGGGGGTCCTACAATGAGCAGTTCTTC. Protein product: CASSLVGGSYNEQFF. Variable domain in full (rest from reference TRBV7-2 and TRBJ2-1): GAGVSQSPSNKVTEKGKDVELRCDPISGHTALYWYRQSLGQGLEFLIYFQGNSAPDKSGLPSDRFSAERTGGSVSTLTIQRTQQEDSAVYLCASSLVGGSYNEQFFGPGTRLTVL.

This clone was counted a few times. The rearrangement links TRBV6-1 to TRBJ2-6; unclear D gene. CDR1 is MNHNS and CDR2 is SASEGT in the germline V gene. V was clipped by 4 bases and J by 4 bases, with 14 bases between them. This CDR3 is built from 16 residues. The CDR3 here is CASSARSALGANVLTF. The DNA for the CDR3 is TGTGCCAGCAGTGCGAGGTCAGCCTTAGGGGCCAACGTCCTGACTTTC.

V usage is TRBV28 and J usage is TRBJ2-7; 11 bases agree with TRBD1. The CDR3 is 16 residues long. The germline gives CDR1 MDHEN, CDR2 SYDVKM. The J segment lost 5 bases and the V segment lost 1 base, leaving 7 bases of the junction unmatched. CDR3 in amino acids: CASSLFGQGARNEQYF. The CDR3, as DNA: TGTGCCAGCAGTTTATTCGGACAGGGGGCTCGGAACGAGCAGTACTTC.

The chain uses TRBV2 and TRBJ2-7; 7 nucleotides line up with TRBD1. This CDR3 is built from 15 residues. Per the germline V gene, CDR1 is SNHLY and CDR2 is FYNNEI. V lost 3 bases to trimming and J lost 2 bases; unmatched junction nucleotides: 7. CDR3: CASSDEGATTYEQYF. The CDR3 DNA sequence: TGTGCCAGCAGTGATGAGGGGGCAACGACCTACGAGCAGTACTTC.

The chain couples TRBV18 to TRBJ2-3, with D possibly TRBD1 on 5 matching bases. CDR3 length: 17 amino acids. Per germline, CDR1 KGHSH and CDR2 LQKENI. V was shortened by 2 bases and J by 1 base, with 16 bases between the two germline ends. The CDR3 DNA follows: TGTGCCAGCTCACCAGTTGTACAGGCGACACGCACAGATACGCAGTATTTT. Its protein is CASSPVVQATRTDTQYF.

The chain recombines TRBV7-9 with TRBJ1-2, with D perhaps TRBD1 (5 bases). V lost 3 bases and J lost 2, with 19 bases in between. This CDR3 is built from 17 residues. CDR1 and CDR2 from the germline V gene are SEHNR and FQNEAQ (reference sequence). The CDR3 coding sequence is TGTGCCAGCAGCTTTTTCCTCCAATGGGGGGACAACTATGGCTACACCTTC. It specifies CASSFFLQWGDNYGYTF. Variable domain in full (rest from reference TRBV7-9 and TRBJ1-2): DTGVSQNPRHKITKRGQNVTFRCDPISEHNRLYWYRQTLGQGPEFLTYFQNEAQLEKSRLLSDRFSAERPKGSFSTLEIQRTEQGDSAMYLCASSFFLQWGDNYGYTFGSGTRLTVV.

The gene calls are TRBV6-1 and TRBJ2-3, with 7 bases that match TRBD2. The CDR3 length is 16 residues. V shed 2 bases, J shed 0 bases, and the junction held 5 bases outside the gene matches. The germline CDR1 and CDR2 sequences are MNHNS and SASEGT. The CDR3: CASSEMGGSSTDTQYF. The CDR3 bases are TGTGCCAGCAGTGAAATGGGGGGGAGTAGCACAGATACGCAGTATTTT.

The chain couples TRBV18 to TRBJ2-4; D remains unclear. The CDR3 totals 11 residues. Germline CDR1 and CDR2: KGHSH and LQKENI. V was clipped by 5 bases and J by 5 bases, with 4 bases between them. The CDR3 spells CASSTENIQYF. The CDR3 DNA follows: TGTGCCAGCTCAACAGAAAACATTCAGTACTTC.

This chain links TRBV9 with TRBJ2-3; the match to TRBD2 covers 7 bases. Per the germline V gene, CDR1 is SGDLS and CDR2 is YYNGEE. Trimming removed 0 bases from V and 1 base from J; junction bases left unmatched: 2. CDR3 size: 15 residues. CDR3 protein: CASSVVAGGTDTQYF. DNA for the CDR3: TGTGCCAGCAGCGTAGTGGCGGGAGGCACAGATACGCAGTATTTT.

V gene TRBV28 combines with J gene TRBJ1-2; 8 bases align to TRBD1. The CDR3 contains 16 residues. Losses at the gene ends were 6 bases for V and 4 bases for J; bases not matched to a gene: 13. Germline V lookup: CDR1 MDHEN, CDR2 SYDVKM. The chain's CDR3 is CASSSPRTGLSYGYTF. The CDR3 DNA follows: TGTGCCAGCAGCTCTCCTAGGACAGGGCTCAGCTATGGCTACACCTTC.

The chain joins TRBV7-3 to TRBJ2-2; D is unresolved. Trimming took off 3 bases at V and 4 bases at J, with 3 bases between the two ends. CDR1 is SGHTA and CDR2 is FQGTGA in the germline V gene. This CDR3 is built from 12 residues. The CDR3 nucleotides read TGTGCCAGCAGCTTCATCACCGGGGAGCTGTTTTTT. Its translation: CASSFITGELFF.

The chain recombines TRBV19 with TRBJ1-2; TRBD1 agrees at 10 bases. Germline-derived CDR1 and CDR2 are LNHDA and SQIVND (reference sequence). CDR3 length equals 15 residues. Trimming took 5 bases from V and 5 from J; bases not matched to a gene: 8. CDR3 loop: CASSPRDRGPYGYTF. CDR3 bases: TGTGCCAGTAGTCCCCGGGACAGGGGACCTTATGGCTACACCTTC.

V and J are TRBV5-1 and TRBJ2-3; 7 bases line up with TRBD2. CDR3 length: 14 amino acids. Trimming at V came to 2 bases and at J to 2 bases, leaving 2 bases not matched to a gene. In germline, CDR1 is SGHRS, CDR2 YFSETQ. The CDR3 DNA follows: TGCGCCAGCAGCTTCGGGGGGATCACAGATACGCAGTATTTT. The encoded protein is CASSFGGITDTQYF. The variable domain in full, completed from reference TRBV5-1 and TRBJ2-3, reads KAGVTQTPRYLIKTRGQQVTLSCSPISGHRSVSWYQQTPGQGLQFLFEYFSETQRNKGNFPGRFSGRQFSNSRSEMNVSTLELGDSALYLCASSFGGITDTQYFGPGTRLTVL.

The V call is TRBV19, the J call TRBJ1-5; TRBD1 aligns across 10 bases. The CDR3 consists of 14 residues. Germline V gene lookup returns CDR1 LNHDA and CDR2 SQIVND (reference sequence). The ends lost 9 bases at V and 9 bases at J; junction bases unmatched: 11. DNA of the CDR3: TGTGCCAGCTCCGGGACAGGGGCACGTAGGCCCCAGCATTTT. Translated, it gives CASSGTGARRPQHF.

The V gene is TRBV7-3, the J gene TRBJ2-1; D remains unclear. The germline V and J ends were trimmed by 4 bases and 2 bases, with 12 bases remaining between them. In germline, CDR1 is SGHTA, CDR2 FQGTGA. The CDR3 sequence is 15 residues long. CDR3 region: CASSSKSTPYNEQFF. The CDR3 nucleotides are TGTGCCAGCAGCTCCAAGAGTACGCCCTACAATGAGCAGTTCTTC. The whole variable domain, filled in from reference TRBV7-3 and TRBJ2-1, reads GAGVSQTPSNKVTEKGKYVELRCDPISGHTALYWYRQSLGQGPEFLIYFQGTGAADDSGLPNDRFFAVRPEGSVSTLKIQRTERGDSAVYLCASSSKSTPYNEQFFGPGTRLTVL.

The chain combines TRBV6-6 with TRBJ2-5; TRBD1 matches at 7 bases. CDR3 length: 15 amino acids. Germline assignment: CDR1 MNHNY and CDR2 SVGAGI (reference sequence). V was pared by 2 bases and J by 1 base, with 4 bases of the junction left unmatched. The CDR3 loop is CASSYPTGSQETQYF. As DNA, the CDR3 is TGTGCCAGCAGTTACCCGACAGGGAGCCAAGAGACCCAGTACTTC.

This rearrangement joins TRBV6-5 to TRBJ1-2; TRBD1 matches 9 bases. Germline-derived CDR1 and CDR2 are MNHEY and SVGAGI. The V gene end was trimmed by 2 bases and the J gene end by 9 bases; junction bases not matched to a gene: 4. The CDR3 loop spans 13 amino acids. The CDR3 bases are TGTGCCAGCAGTTACGGGACAGGGAGTAGCTACACCTTC. Its translation: CASSYGTGSSYTF.

The V and J genes are TRBV28 and TRBJ2-7, with D possibly TRBD1 on 5 matching bases. Germline V gives CDR1 MDHEN, CDR2 SYDVKM. CDR3 length: 12 amino acids. The germline V and J ends were trimmed by 5 bases and 2 bases, with 7 bases remaining between them. CDR3 sequence: CASSPRAYEQYF. The CDR3 DNA follows: TGTGCCAGCAGTCCCAGGGCCTACGAGCAGTACTTC.

The J gene is TRBJ1-6, the V gene TRBV7-2; the D is unclear. With 3 bases removed from V and 8 bases from J, the gap between germline ends came to 8 bases. CDR3 length equals 13 residues. Germline-derived CDR1 and CDR2 are SGHTA and FQGNSA. The CDR3 region has the DNA TGTGCCAGCAGCTTCGGTTCGGATTCACCCCTCCACTTT. Protein: CASSFGSDSPLHF.

The chain recombines TRBV9 with TRBJ2-1, with no clear D. This CDR3 spans 16 amino acids. CDR1 and CDR2 from the germline V gene are SGDLS and YYNGEE. The germline V and J ends were trimmed by 3 bases and 4 bases, with 17 bases remaining between them. The CDR3 spells CASSGLGTRHYNEQFF. CDR3 nucleotides: TGTGCCAGCAGCGGTCTCGGCACGCGGCATTACAATGAGCAGTTCTTC. Using reference TRBV9 and TRBJ2-1 for the parts outside the CDR3, the full variable domain is DSGVTQTPKHLITATGQRVTLRCSPRSGDLSVYWYQQSLDQGLQFLIQYYNGEERAKGNILERFSAQQFPDLHSELNLSSLELGDSALYFCASSGLGTRHYNEQFFGPGTRLTVL.

V is TRBV2 and J is TRBJ2-3, with 9 bases matching TRBD1. Looked up from germline, CDR1 is SNHLY and CDR2 is FYNNEI. V was clipped by 6 bases and J by 6 bases; unmatched bases: 7. This CDR3 contains 14 residues. As DNA, the CDR3 is TGTGCCAGCAGGGCGAGGACAGGGGTGGATACGCAGTATTTT. Its protein is CASRARTGVDTQYF.

This chain joins TRBV27 and TRBJ1-4; D not certain. Germline V gene sequence: CDR1 MNHEY, CDR2 SMNVEV (reference sequence). V was clipped by 5 bases and J by 3 bases, with 16 bases between them. This CDR3 contains 16 residues. The CDR3: CASSPSNSRSNEKLFF. As DNA, the CDR3 is TGTGCCAGCAGTCCCTCTAACAGTAGATCTAATGAAAAACTGTTTTTT.

The rearrangement links TRBV7-2 to TRBJ1-3; D is ambiguous. The CDR3 totals 14 residues. Trimming left V 4 bases short and J 3 bases short, with 10 bases between. CDR1 is SGHTA, CDR2 FQGNSA, per germline. In DNA, the CDR3 is TGTGCCAGCAGCTCTTCGGGTGGTGGAAACACCATATATTTT. Translating gives CASSSSGGGNTIYF. The entire variable domain, with the rest obtained from reference TRBV7-2 and TRBJ1-3, is as follows: GAGVSQSPSNKVTEKGKDVELRCDPISGHTALYWYRQSLGQGLEFLIYFQGNSAPDKSGLPSDRFSAERTGGSVSTLTIQRTQQEDSAVYLCASSSSGGGNTIYFGEGSWLTVV.

The chain has TRBV5-1 and TRBJ2-3; no firm D call. CDR3 size: 12 residues. V was shortened by 2 bases and J by 6 bases, with 7 bases between the two germline ends. Germline CDR1 is SGHRS and CDR2 is YFSETQ. The CDR3 nucleotides are TGCGCCAGCAGCTTCAGTTCCGATACGCAGTATTTT. Residues: CASSFSSDTQYF. Together with reference TRBV5-1 and TRBJ2-3, the CDR3 gives the full variable domain: KAGVTQTPRYLIKTRGQQVTLSCSPISGHRSVSWYQQTPGQGLQFLFEYFSETQRNKGNFPGRFSGRQFSNSRSEMNVSTLELGDSALYLCASSFSSDTQYFGPGTRLTVL.